This passage covers 19 T cell receptor beta chains from one sample sequenced in a study of cytomegalovirus exposure and HLA in healthy donors (dated by TCRdb to between 2016 and 2019). Receptor amplification or capture employed the immunoSEQ multiplex PCR assay. A mixture of 60 forward primers for TCR Vbeta segments and 13 reverse primers for TCR Jbeta segments was used in the multiplex PCR. The immuneACCESS repertoire file appears here via TCRdb, limited to in-frame rearrangements. These files lack a portion of the clones; in checked studies, under half of the deficit traces to unresolved V genes, and the cause of the others is not known. The sample contains under 200,000 clones, around 85% of them found a single time. Jointly, the top ten make up about 2.2% of the sample. Input material: PBMCs. These receptors were taken from a woman between 45 and 65 years old in good health and CMV-seronegative.

The genes are TRBV28 and TRBJ2-7; the D gene is possibly TRBD2 (5 bases). The length of the CDR3 is 14 residues. Germline assignment: CDR1 MDHEN and CDR2 SYDVKM. Trimming removed 5 bases from V and 8 bases from J, with 19 bases in between. The CDR3 nucleotides read TGTGCCAGCAGTCCCGGTAGCGCCTCTGTGAAGCAGTACTTC. Its translation: CASSPGSASVKQYF.

The chain uses TRBV7-9 and TRBJ1-1; no clear D gene. The V gene lost 4 bases and the J gene lost 4 bases, with 7 bases spanning the gap. The CDR3 covers 12 residues. Per the germline V gene, CDR1 is SEHNR and CDR2 is FQNEAQ (reference sequence). The CDR3 loop is CASSSLGTEAFF. The CDR3 DNA reads as TGTGCCAGCAGCTCCCTAGGCACTGAAGCTTTCTTT.

With respect to this clone: One junction end disagrees with the germline gene, perhaps due to a read error. The rearrangement joins TRBV28 to TRBJ1-5; D gene ambiguous. Germline V gives CDR1 MDHEN, CDR2 SYDVKM. The CDR3 runs to 12 residues. In DNA form, the CDR3 reads TGTGCCAGCAGTTCCCCCGGGAGGCCCAAGCATTTT. Encoded protein: CASSSPGRPKHF.

The chain is built from TRBV27 and TRBJ2-7; the match to TRBD2 covers 8 bases. Germline loops: CDR1 MNHEY, CDR2 SMNVEV (reference sequence). V lost 5 bases, J lost 4 bases, and 13 bases stayed unmatched. The CDR3 loop spans 16 amino acids. CDR3 loop: CASSDNGRARGYEQYF. CDR3 nucleotides: TGTGCCAGCAGTGATAACGGGAGGGCGAGAGGGTACGAGCAGTACTTC.

The chain has TRBV5-1 and TRBJ2-7, with 13 bases that match TRBD2. Germline V gene lookup returns CDR1 SGHRS and CDR2 YFSETQ. V trimming: 4 bases; J trimming: 2 bases; junction bases outside the gene matches: 6. The CDR3 is made up of 16 amino acids. The CDR3 loop reads CASSVGLAGDAYEQYF. DNA of the CDR3: TGCGCCAGCAGCGTAGGACTAGCGGGAGATGCCTACGAGCAGTACTTC.

The chain couples TRBV28 to TRBJ2-5, with D possibly matching TRBD2 (7 bases). The CDR3 has 15 residues. Trimming pared 4 bases from V and 1 base from J, leaving 13 bases between. The germline V gene encodes CDR1 MDHEN and CDR2 SYDVKM. CDR3 amino acids: CASSSLRGGQETQYF. In DNA form, the CDR3 reads TGTGCCAGCAGTTCGCTAAGGGGGGGCCAAGAGACCCAGTACTTC. Looking up the rest from reference TRBV28 and TRBJ2-5 gives the full variable domain: DVKVTQSSRYLVKRTGEKVFLECVQDMDHENMFWYRQDPGLGLRLIYFSYDVKMKEKGDIPEGYSVSREKKERFSLILESASTNQTSMYLCASSSLRGGQETQYFGPGTRLLVL.

The table lists this clone with a count of one. The V call is TRBV28, the J call TRBJ1-2; 7 bases match TRBD1. CDR3 length: 16 residues. V lost 6 bases, J lost 2 bases, and 12 bases stayed unmatched. CDR1 MDHEN and CDR2 SYDVKM come from the germline V gene. The CDR3 sequence: CASSILTGTVNYGYTF. The CDR3 DNA is TGTGCCAGCAGCATCCTGACCGGGACAGTGAACTATGGCTACACCTTC.

This clone was observed a few times. The chain uses TRBV19 and TRBJ1-5, with TRBD1 matching over 7 bases. The V and J ends lost 6 bases and 0 bases, in that order; junction bases with no gene match: 5. The CDR3 contains 15 residues. In germline, CDR1 is LNHDA, CDR2 SQIVND (reference sequence). In DNA form, the CDR3 reads TGTGCCAGTAGGGGACAGTCGAATAGCAATCAGCCCCAGCATTTT. It specifies CASRGQSNSNQPQHF.

In DNA form, the CDR3 reads TGCGCCAGCAGCCATCCGGGACAGGCCTCCTACGAGCAGTACTTC. Amino acid sequence: CASSHPGQASYEQYF. The rearrangement joins TRBV4-1 to TRBJ2-7; 8 bases are a match to TRBD1. The CDR3 consists of 15 residues. J lost 0 bases, V lost 3 bases, and 4 bases had no gene match. Germline values: CDR1 MGHRA, CDR2 YSYEKL.

This chain joins TRBV5-1 and TRBJ1-1; D is ambiguous. CDR1 SGHRS and CDR2 YFSETQ come from the germline V gene. Trimming took 2 bases from V and 1 from J, leaving 15 bases between them. This CDR3 is 16 amino acids long. CDR3 sequence (DNA): TGCGCCAGCAGCTTCGACGCGGCCGTCGGGAACACTGAAGCTTTCTTT. Its protein product is CASSFDAAVGNTEAFF.

This chain links TRBV30 with TRBJ1-5, with D possibly TRBD1 on 5 matching bases. Germline CDR1 reads GTSNPN; CDR2 reads SVGIG (reference sequence). This CDR3 has 13 amino acids. The V end was cut by 5 bases, the J end by 1 base, with 9 bases between. For the CDR3, the DNA is TGTGCCTGGTCGACAGAAAGCAATCAGCCCCAGCATTTT. Encoded protein: CAWSTESNQPQHF.

This rearrangement joins TRBV5-5 to TRBJ2-7; 9 bases match TRBD1. The V segment lost 1 base and the J segment 4 bases; nucleotides outside the gene matches: 3. CDR3 length: 14 residues. Germline V gives CDR1 SGHKS, CDR2 YYEKEE (reference sequence). CDR3 nucleotides: TGTGCCAGCAGCTTGTTTGGACAGGGGTACGAGCAGTACTTC. It yields the protein CASSLFGQGYEQYF.

The V call is TRBV7-3, the J call TRBJ2-5; 7 nucleotides line up with TRBD2. The CDR3 spans 15 residues. V lost 4 bases to trimming and J lost 4 bases; unmatched junction nucleotides: 9. Germline loops: CDR1 SGHTA, CDR2 FQGTGA. CDR3 protein: CASSYGSGRGETQYF. The CDR3 DNA sequence: TGTGCCAGCAGCTACGGGAGTGGGAGGGGAGAGACCCAGTACTTC.

The V call is TRBV5-5, the J call TRBJ2-1; TRBD2 might be the D (6 bases). Germline V CDR1 and CDR2: SGHKS, YYEKEE (reference sequence). Trimming removed 1 base at V and 0 bases at J, with 11 bases between. This CDR3 contains 16 residues. DNA for the CDR3: TGTGCCAGCAGCTTGCAACGGGGACTCTCCTACAATGAGCAGTTCTTC. Its translation: CASSLQRGLSYNEQFF.

The chain combines TRBV28 with TRBJ2-3, with 9 bases matching TRBD2. Losses at the gene ends were 6 bases for V and 12 bases for J; bases not matched to a gene: 34. CDR3 length: 21 residues. Germline V gene sequence: CDR1 MDHEN, CDR2 SYDVKM. CDR3 in DNA: TGTGCCAGCAGCACCACTCGCGGACAGGCCTACTGGCGGGAGGGCCTGTCTAACCAGTATTTT. Its protein product is CASSTTRGQAYWREGLSNQYF. Filled out from reference TRBV28 and TRBJ2-3, the complete variable domain reads DVKVTQSSRYLVKRTGEKVFLECVQDMDHENMFWYRQDPGLGLRLIYFSYDVKMKEKGDIPEGYSVSREKKERFSLILESASTNQTSMYLCASSTTRGQAYWREGLSNQYFGPGTRLTVL.

The chain carries TRBV2 and TRBJ1-2; 11 positions agree with TRBD1. This CDR3 has 15 amino acids. The ends lost 6 bases at V and 4 bases at J; junction bases unmatched: 7. CDR1 and CDR2 from the germline V gene are SNHLY and FYNNEI. CDR3: CASSGQGARVYGYTF. CDR3 nucleotide sequence: TGTGCCAGCAGCGGACAGGGGGCGCGGGTCTATGGCTACACCTTC.

The chain combines TRBV30 with TRBJ1-5, with 9 bases lining up with TRBD1. Germline trimming cut 5 bases from V and 0 bases from J; bases unmatched to any gene: 8. This CDR3 is 16 amino acids long. Germline CDR1 is GTSNPN and CDR2 is SVGIG (reference sequence). CDR3 in DNA: TGTGCCTGGGGGACAGGGATCTCTTATAGCAATCAGCCCCAGCATTTT. It yields the protein CAWGTGISYSNQPQHF.

In its sample, this clone was seen once. This chain joins TRBV29-1 and TRBJ2-7, with D perhaps matching TRBD1 (5 bases). Germline CDR1 SQVTM, CDR2 ANQGSEA. V was clipped by 6 bases and J by 2 bases, with 8 bases between them. The CDR3 loop spans 11 amino acids. The CDR3 DNA sequence: TGCAGCGTAGGGGCCACCTACGAGCAGTACTTC. Translated, it gives CSVGATYEQYF.

The V gene is TRBV7-3, the J gene TRBJ1-2; no reliable D call. Germline CDR1 and CDR2: SGHTA and FQGTGA. The CDR3 consists of 14 residues. V gave up 7 bases and J gave up 7 bases, with 19 bases separating them. DNA of the CDR3: TGTGCCAGCAAATTAGAAAGTAGGGCGGGTGGCTACACCTTC. This translates into CASKLESRAGGYTF.